These 18 T cell receptor beta chains originate from one sample sequenced in a study of shared clonotypes between healthy human individuals. Method: immunoSEQ multiplex PCR; TCRdb's copy keeps in-frame clones and lacks some. Of 2 million to 2.5 million clones detected, approximately 95% appear once; the ten largest clones hold around 0.13%. Sequencing was carried out using naive CD4+ T cells sorted from blood. Indicated subset: CD45RA+ positively selected. The source of these receptors is a man younger than 35 in good health.

The chain combines TRBV7-2 with TRBJ2-5, with 8 bases fitting TRBD2. The tail of the sequence fits TRBJ2-7 better, so the J call may be wrong. The CDR3 is made up of 16 amino acids. Germline V CDR1 and CDR2: SGHTA, FQGNSA. The DNA for the CDR3 is TGTGCCAGCAGCTTAATTAGCGGGACCTCCGAGTACGAGCAGTACTTC. As protein: CASSLISGTSEYEQYF.

The rearrangement uses TRBV5-1 and TRBJ2-1; D not resolved. V lost 1 base and J lost 5, with 10 bases in between. The CDR3 sequence is 14 residues long. Germline V CDR1 and CDR2: SGHRS, YFSETQ. In DNA, the CDR3 is TGCGCCAGCAGCTTGAGAAACGGAGACAATGAGCAGTTCTTC. This translates into CASSLRNGDNEQFF.

The genes are TRBV6-5 and TRBJ1-4, with no clear D. The CDR3 runs 14 residues. In germline, CDR1 is MNHEY, CDR2 SVGAGI. The ends were cut back, 0 bases at V and 7 bases at J, with 9 bases in the middle. The CDR3 region is CASSYSFPVEKLFF. The DNA for the CDR3 is TGTGCCAGCAGTTACTCGTTTCCTGTTGAAAAACTGTTTTTT.

The chain is built from TRBV7-9 and TRBJ1-1; D might be TRBD1 (6 bases). This CDR3 spans 13 amino acids. Germline lookup yields CDR1 SEHNR and CDR2 FQNEAQ (reference sequence). The V gene lost 5 bases and the J gene lost 8 bases, with 15 bases spanning the gap. The CDR3 DNA reads TGTGCCAGCAGCACTACCTGGACAGCCGAAGCTTTCTTT. Translation: CASSTTWTAEAFF.

The chain links TRBV15 to TRBJ1-4; the match to TRBD1 covers 7 bases. The germline gives CDR1 LNHNV, CDR2 YYDKDF (reference sequence). V was pared by 5 bases and J by 4 bases, with 7 bases of the junction left unmatched. The CDR3 sequence is 15 residues long. CDR3 DNA sequence: TGTGCCACCAGCGGTTTGGGACAGTTTAATGAAAAACTGTTTTTT. It codes for CATSGLGQFNEKLFF.

This chain connects TRBV5-1 to TRBJ2-7; 9 nucleotides agree with TRBD1. Per germline, CDR1 SGHRS and CDR2 YFSETQ. The junction had 7 bases not matched to a gene; V was cut back by 4 bases and J by 2 bases. The CDR3 sequence is 15 residues long. CDR3 protein: CASSIGDRDTYEQYF. DNA for the CDR3: TGCGCCAGCAGCATCGGGGACAGGGACACCTACGAGCAGTACTTC.

This sequence joins TRBV18 and TRBJ2-1, with 7 positions matching TRBD2. CDR1 is KGHSH and CDR2 is LQKENI in the germline V gene. J gave up 5 bases and V 6 bases, and 10 bases lay outside the gene matches. The CDR3 is made up of 15 amino acids. CDR3 in amino acids: CASSAGTTTNNEQFF. CDR3 sequence (DNA): TGTGCCAGCTCGGCCGGGACTACCACAAACAATGAGCAGTTCTTC.

As regards this clone: Other DNA sequences in this sample translate to the same CDR3. The rearrangement links TRBV19 to TRBJ2-7, with TRBD1 matching over 7 bases. Germline trimming cut 4 bases from V and 7 bases from J; bases unmatched to any gene: 4. Per germline, CDR1 LNHDA and CDR2 SQIVND (reference sequence). The CDR3 extends over 12 amino acids. The CDR3 nucleotides read TGTGCCAGTAGTACTCAGGGGGATGAGCAGTACTTC. Encoded protein: CASSTQGDEQYF.

V is TRBV6-1 and J is TRBJ2-3, with 9 bases lining up with TRBD1. The trim removed 1 base at V and 4 bases at J, leaving 12 bases unmatched. Germline V CDR1 and CDR2: MNHNS, SASEGT. This CDR3 comprises 18 residues. CDR3 DNA: TGTGCCAGCAGTGAAGGTTGGAGGGGACAGGGAATGGCAGATACGCAGTATTTT. Translated, it gives CASSEGWRGQGMADTQYF.

The J gene is TRBJ2-3, the V gene TRBV6-5; 7 bases match TRBD2. The CDR3 consists of 13 residues. In germline, CDR1 is MNHEY, CDR2 SVGAGI. The V segment lost 6 bases and the J segment 6 bases; nucleotides outside the gene matches: 6. CDR3 DNA sequence: TGTGCCAGCAGCCGAGGGAGGGTTGATACGCAGTATTTT. Its translation: CASSRGRVDTQYF.

The J gene is TRBJ1-2, the V gene TRBV28; 8 bases line up with TRBD1. Unmatched junction bases numbered 4, after V lost 6 bases and J lost 4 bases. Per the germline V gene, CDR1 is MDHEN and CDR2 is SYDVKM. The CDR3 has 13 amino acids. CDR3 sequence: CASSRQGSYGYTF. For the CDR3, the DNA is TGTGCCAGCAGCCGACAGGGGAGCTATGGCTACACCTTC.

J is TRBJ2-5 and V is TRBV11-3; possible D gene TRBD1, 6 bases. This CDR3 is 13 amino acids long. CDR1 is SGHNT, CDR2 YENEEA, per germline. Trimming took off 6 bases at V and 2 bases at J, with 10 bases between the two ends. This CDR3 reads CASSSGQQETQYF. The CDR3 bases are TGTGCCAGCAGTTCCGGACAGCAAGAGACCCAGTACTTC.

J is TRBJ2-7 and V is TRBV9; D is unresolved. The germline gives CDR1 SGDLS, CDR2 YYNGEE. V lost 3 bases, J lost 9 bases, and 16 bases lay in between. This CDR3 has 13 residues. For the CDR3, the DNA is TGTGCCAGCAGCGCGCACCCAAGCACGGTGCAGTACTTC. Translation gives CASSAHPSTVQYF.

The chain uses TRBV11-2 and TRBJ2-7; 10 nucleotides line up with TRBD2. The J segment lost 3 bases and the V segment lost 5 bases, leaving 7 bases of the junction unmatched. This CDR3 region has 15 residues. Per the germline V gene, CDR1 is SGHAT and CDR2 is FQNNGV. The CDR3 DNA reads TGTGCCAGCAGCCGACGGGGACTAGCGAACTACGAGCAGTACTTC. Translated, it gives CASSRRGLANYEQYF.

The chain joins TRBV4-1 to TRBJ1-1, with D unclear. The CDR3 extends over 14 amino acids. Germline V lookup: CDR1 MGHRA, CDR2 YSYEKL. V lost 1 base, J lost 0 bases, and 6 bases lay in between. The CDR3 region has the DNA TGCGCCAGCAGCCAAGCGTCCCTGAACACTGAAGCTTTCTTT. Translated: CASSQASLNTEAFF.

The genes are TRBV6-6 and TRBJ1-3; no clear D. Trimming stripped 4 bases from V and 0 bases from J, with 10 bases between. The germline V gene encodes CDR1 MNHNY and CDR2 SVGAGI (reference sequence). The CDR3 runs 15 residues. The CDR3 nucleotides read TGTGCCAGCAGTTCGCGACGGGACTCTGGAAACACCATATATTTT. Protein: CASSSRRDSGNTIYF.

J is TRBJ2-4 and V is TRBV9, with D uncertain. CDR3 length: 16 amino acids. Germline CDR1 is SGDLS and CDR2 is YYNGEE. With 3 bases removed from V and 0 bases from J, the gap between germline ends came to 13 bases. This CDR3 is CASSAQDLLAKNIQYF. CDR3 DNA: TGTGCCAGCAGCGCCCAGGACCTACTAGCCAAAAACATTCAGTACTTC.

This chain links TRBV27 with TRBJ1-1; D perhaps matches TRBD1 (5 bases). Germline V CDR1 and CDR2: MNHEY, SMNVEV (reference sequence). The CDR3 is 14 residues long. The germline V and J ends were trimmed by 6 bases and 12 bases, with 23 bases remaining between them. Here the CDR3 reads CASRFHYSGTETFF. CDR3 nucleotide sequence: TGTGCCAGCAGATTTCACTATTCCGGGACTGAGACTTTCTTT.